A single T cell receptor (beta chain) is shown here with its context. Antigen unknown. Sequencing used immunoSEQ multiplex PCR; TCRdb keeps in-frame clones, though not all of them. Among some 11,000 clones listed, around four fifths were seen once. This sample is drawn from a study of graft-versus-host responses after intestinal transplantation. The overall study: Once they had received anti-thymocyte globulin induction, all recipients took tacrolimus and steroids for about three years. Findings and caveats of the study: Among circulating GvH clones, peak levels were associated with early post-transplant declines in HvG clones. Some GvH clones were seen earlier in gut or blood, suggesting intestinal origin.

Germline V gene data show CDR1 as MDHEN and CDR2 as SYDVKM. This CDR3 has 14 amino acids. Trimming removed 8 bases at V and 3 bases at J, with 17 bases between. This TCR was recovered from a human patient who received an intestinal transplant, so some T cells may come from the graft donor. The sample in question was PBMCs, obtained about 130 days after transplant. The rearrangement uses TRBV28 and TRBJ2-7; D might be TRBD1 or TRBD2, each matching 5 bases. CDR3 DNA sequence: TGTGCCAGCGGTCGAGAGGGGCTAATCTACGAGCAGTACTTC. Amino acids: CASGREGLIYEQYF.